The source of this TCR beta chain is a study of control samples from healthy donors and cancer patients. V was trimmed by 3 bases and J by 1 base, leaving 13 bases between them. CDR1 SGHDT and CDR2 YYEEEE come from the germline V gene. The CDR3 loop spans 16 amino acids. Sequencing used immunoSEQ multiplex PCR; TCRdb keeps in-frame clones, though not all of them. The sample holds approximately 100,000 clones; more than 85% are singletons and the top ten take more than 7%. This sequence was found in a man between 25 and 39 years old in good health. Sequencing used blood. The chain joins TRBV5-6 to TRBJ2-2; D uncertain. The CDR3 region is CASSSSVSWNTGELFF. Here the CDR3 DNA reads TGTGCCAGCAGCTCCTCGGTTTCCTGGAACACCGGGGAGCTGTTTTTT.